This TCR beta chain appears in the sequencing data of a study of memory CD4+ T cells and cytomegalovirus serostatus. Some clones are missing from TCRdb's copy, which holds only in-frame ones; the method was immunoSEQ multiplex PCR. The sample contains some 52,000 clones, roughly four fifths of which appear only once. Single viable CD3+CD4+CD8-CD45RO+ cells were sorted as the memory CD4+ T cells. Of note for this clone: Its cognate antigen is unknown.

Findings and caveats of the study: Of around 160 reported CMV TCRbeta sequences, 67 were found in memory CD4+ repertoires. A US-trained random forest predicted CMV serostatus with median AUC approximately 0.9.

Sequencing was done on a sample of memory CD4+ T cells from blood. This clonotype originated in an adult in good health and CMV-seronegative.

The CDR3 DNA follows: TGTGCCAGCAGTGAAGCGCGATTCGAGCAGTACTTC. Encoded protein: CASSEARFEQYF. This chain links TRBV6-1 with TRBJ2-7, with D uncertain. Germline CDR1 MNHNS, CDR2 SASEGT. Trimming pared 0 bases from V and 6 bases from J, leaving 6 bases between. This CDR3 spans 12 amino acids.